The present T cell receptor beta chain was sequenced within a study of human T cells and chemical hapten exposure. The time point: pre-sensitization, week 0. Sample treatment: therapeutic diphenylcyclopropenone sensitization with weekly scalp DPC. Only after blood had been drawn was each patch test applied. This clonotype was seen ten or more times. The V gene's germline CDR1 is SNHLY and CDR2 FYNNEI. The CDR3 sequence is 14 residues long. V shed 7 bases and J shed 6 bases, with 18 bases lying between them. Original processing notes: Counting gave a median of roughly 100,000 TCRs per sample, with values ranging from roughly 20,000 to 700,000. A single record per CDR3 protein comes from TCRdb applying MiXCR to the RACE reads. In this record, the V and J calls reflect TCRdb's handling and not the investigators' own analysis. The sample includes 350,000 to 450,000 distinct CDR3 sequences, 4.5% to 5.5% of them seen just once.

The chain has TRBV2 and TRBJ1-1; D possibly corresponds to TRBD1 (5 bases). The specimen was whole blood, collected in connection with sensitization to the hapten diphenylcyclopropenone (DPC). The sequence was collected from a woman between 50 and 59 years old with alopecia areata. Some clones in this sample may be carry-over from other donors' samples. Written as DNA, the CDR3 is TGTGCCAGCAATATTTGGGGGGGTGAAGCTGAAGCTTTCTTT. This sequence encodes CASNIWGGEAEAFF.